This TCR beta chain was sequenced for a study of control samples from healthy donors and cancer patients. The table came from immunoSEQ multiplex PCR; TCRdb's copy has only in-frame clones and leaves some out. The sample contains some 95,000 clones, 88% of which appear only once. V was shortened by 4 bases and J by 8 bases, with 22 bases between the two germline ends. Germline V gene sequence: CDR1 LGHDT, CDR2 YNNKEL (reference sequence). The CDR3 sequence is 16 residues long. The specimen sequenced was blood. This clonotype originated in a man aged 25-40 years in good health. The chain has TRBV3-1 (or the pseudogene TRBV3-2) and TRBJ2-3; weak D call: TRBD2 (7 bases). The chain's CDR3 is CASSPAWTEGEGTQYF. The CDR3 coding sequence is TGTGCCAGCAGCCCCGCATGGACGGAGGGGGAGGGTACGCAGTATTTT.